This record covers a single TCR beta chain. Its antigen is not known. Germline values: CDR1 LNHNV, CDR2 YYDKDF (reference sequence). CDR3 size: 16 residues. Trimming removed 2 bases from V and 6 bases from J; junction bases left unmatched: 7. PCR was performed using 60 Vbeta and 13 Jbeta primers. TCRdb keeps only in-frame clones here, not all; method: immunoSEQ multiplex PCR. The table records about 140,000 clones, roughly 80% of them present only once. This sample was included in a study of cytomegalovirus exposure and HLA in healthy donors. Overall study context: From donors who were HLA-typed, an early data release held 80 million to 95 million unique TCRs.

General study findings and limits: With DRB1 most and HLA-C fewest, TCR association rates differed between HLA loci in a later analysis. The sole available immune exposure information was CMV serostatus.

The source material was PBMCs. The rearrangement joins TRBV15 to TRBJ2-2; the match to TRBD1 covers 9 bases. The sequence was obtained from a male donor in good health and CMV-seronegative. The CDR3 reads CATSRFGTGLSGELFF. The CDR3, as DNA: TGTGCCACCAGCAGATTCGGGACAGGGCTTTCCGGGGAGCTGTTTTTT.